A selection of T cell receptor beta chains follows, all from one sample in a study of human T cells and chemical hapten exposure. MiXCR, applied by TCRdb to the RACE reads, yields one record per CDR3 protein. Of 35,000 to 45,000 distinct CDR3 sequences detected, roughly 9% appear once; the ten largest clones hold more than 13%. Here the sequenced sample was whole blood, taken in connection with sensitization to the hapten diphenylcyclopropenone (DPC). These receptors were collected from a woman under 40 with alopecia areata. Some clones in this sample may be carry-over from other donors' samples. Both conserved end residues are part of each CDR3. Each record gives: D gene, V gene, clone size, J gene, CDR3 protein, CDR3 DNA. The D gene is left open where the match is weak. Not every row has a clone size; where given, it reads once, few, many or a size class.

d_call: TRBD2; v_call: TRBV5-4; clone_size: few; j_call: TRBJ2-7; cdr3_aa: CASSWTSGGLAYEQYF; cdr3_nt: TGTGCCAGCAGCTGGACTAGCGGGGGCCTGGCCTACGAGCAGTACTTC
d_call: TRBD2; v_call: TRBV7-3; clone_size: many; j_call: TRBJ2-1; cdr3_aa: CASSPGPGRGAYNEQFF; cdr3_nt: TGTGCCAGCAGCCCCGGACCCGGGCGGGGGGCCTACAATGAGCAGTTCTTC
d_call: -; v_call: TRBV3-1; clone_size: few; j_call: TRBJ2-1; cdr3_aa: CASSHKGGSSYNEQFF; cdr3_nt: TGTGCCAGCAGCCACAAGGGGGGTAGCTCCTACAATGAGCAGTTCTTC
d_call: TRBD2; v_call: TRBV7-3; clone_size: many; j_call: TRBJ2-7; cdr3_aa: CASSLIAGVDEQYF; cdr3_nt: TGTGCCAGCAGCTTAATAGCGGGGGTTGACGAGCAGTACTTC
d_call: TRBD1; v_call: TRBV25-1; clone_size: -; j_call: TRBJ1-1; cdr3_aa: CASSGQGRTEAFF; cdr3_nt: TGTGCCAGCAGTGGACAGGGGAGAACTGAAGCTTTCTTT
d_call: -; v_call: TRBV7-2; clone_size: many; j_call: TRBJ2-2; cdr3_aa: CASSRLIGTGELFF; cdr3_nt: TGTGCCAGCAGCCGGCTTATAGGTACCGGGGAGCTGTTTTTT
d_call: -; v_call: TRBV7-7; clone_size: -; j_call: TRBJ2-2; cdr3_aa: CASSSGPPGVGELFF; cdr3_nt: TGTGCTAGCAGCTCAGGACCTCCGGGGGTCGGGGAGCTGTTTTTT
d_call: -; v_call: TRBV10-3; clone_size: many; j_call: TRBJ1-6; cdr3_aa: CAISIGDNSPLHF; cdr3_nt: TGTGCCATCAGTATCGGTGATAATTCACCCCTCCACTTT
d_call: -; v_call: TRBV19; clone_size: many; j_call: TRBJ1-1; cdr3_aa: CASSLGRGGTEAFF; cdr3_nt: TGTGCCAGTAGTCTCGGACGAGGAGGAACTGAAGCTTTCTTT
d_call: TRBD2; v_call: TRBV6-6; clone_size: few; j_call: TRBJ2-3; cdr3_aa: CASSISGGDTDTQYF; cdr3_nt: TGTGCCAGCAGCATTAGCGGGGGTGACACAGATACGCAGTATTTT
d_call: TRBD1; v_call: TRBV7-2; clone_size: -; j_call: TRBJ1-1; cdr3_aa: CASSEMTGVNTEAFF; cdr3_nt: TGTGCCAGCAGCGAAATGACAGGGGTTAACACTGAAGCTTTCTTT
d_call: -; v_call: TRBV7-2; clone_size: -; j_call: TRBJ2-1; cdr3_aa: CASSLVGLSYNEQFF; cdr3_nt: TGTGCCAGCAGCTTAGTAGGACTCTCCTACAATGAGCAGTTCTTC
d_call: TRBD1; v_call: TRBV19; clone_size: few; j_call: TRBJ2-7; cdr3_aa: CASSIGSGGSYEQYF; cdr3_nt: TGTGCCAGTAGTATAGGCTCAGGGGGCTCCTACGAGCAGTACTTC
d_call: -; v_call: TRBV3-1; clone_size: many; j_call: TRBJ2-1; cdr3_aa: CASSQDSSGVEQFF; cdr3_nt: TGTGCCAGCAGCCAAGATTCTTCCGGGGTTGAGCAGTTCTTC
d_call: -; v_call: TRBV2; clone_size: many; j_call: TRBJ1-3; cdr3_aa: CASSRSSGNTIYF; cdr3_nt: TGTGCCAGCAGTAGGAGCTCTGGAAACACCATATATTTT
d_call: -; v_call: TRBV4-3; clone_size: many; j_call: TRBJ1-2; cdr3_aa: CASSQGGGREGYGYTF; cdr3_nt: TGCGCCAGCAGCCAAGGAGGAGGCAGGGAGGGCTATGGCTACACCTTC
d_call: -; v_call: TRBV6-2/TRBV6-3; clone_size: -; j_call: TRBJ2-7; cdr3_aa: CASSLSGSYEQYF; cdr3_nt: TGTGCCAGCAGTCTTAGCGGATCCTACGAGCAGTACTTC
d_call: -; v_call: TRBV28; clone_size: -; j_call: TRBJ2-2; cdr3_aa: CASTKNPSSTGELFF; cdr3_nt: TGTGCCAGCACAAAAAACCCCTCGAGCACCGGGGAGCTGTTTTTT
d_call: TRBD1; v_call: TRBV29-1; clone_size: few; j_call: TRBJ2-7; cdr3_aa: CSVEDPTGASYEQYF; cdr3_nt: TGCAGCGTTGAAGATCCGACAGGGGCCTCCTACGAGCAGTACTTC
d_call: -; v_call: TRBV11-2; clone_size: many; j_call: TRBJ2-7; cdr3_aa: CASSLGAYEQYF; cdr3_nt: TGTGCCAGCAGCTTAGGAGCCTACGAGCAGTACTTC
d_call: -; v_call: TRBV28; clone_size: many; j_call: TRBJ1-2; cdr3_aa: CASSLGHSDGYTF; cdr3_nt: TGTGCCAGCAGCCTGGGACACTCAGACGGCTACACCTTC